One and the same sample provided the 20 T cell receptor beta chains below, sequenced in a study of blood T cells in healthy people across ages (dated by TCRdb to between 2015 and 2016). Receptors were amplified or captured by 5' RACE. Instrument used: Illumina HiSeq 2500. A second PCR of roughly 6 to 11 cycles was run with a J-beta primer mix and a sample-barcoded 5' primer. TCRdb itself trimmed the public reads at Q25 with fastp, ran MiXCR and retained productive beta chains. One record per CDR3 amino acid sequence lists the most common genes and DNA. For this sample the table gives about 1.1 million distinct CDR3 sequences, of which more than 30% were detected only once. The top ten clonotypes cover over 10% of the sample. Sample: blood. The receptors shown here come from a man between 18 and 29 years old in good health.

The genes are TRBV5-6 and TRBJ2-3; no firm D call. From germline, CDR1 is SGHDT and CDR2 YYEEEE. CDR3 length equals 16 residues. Trimming cost V 4 bases and J 0 bases, with 15 bases left between them. The chain's CDR3 is CASSLGLWASTDTQYF. The CDR3 DNA reads as TGTGCCAGCAGCCTGGGATTATGGGCTAGCACAGATACGCAGTATTTT. Full variable domain (rest looked up from reference TRBV5-6 and TRBJ2-3): DAGVTQSPTHLIKTRGQQVTLRCSPKSGHDTVSWYQQALGQGPQFIFQYYEEEERQRGNFPDRFSGHQFPNYSSELNVNALLLGDSALYLCASSLGLWASTDTQYFGPGTRLTVL.

This clonotype was detected a few times. The rearrangement uses TRBV9 and TRBJ2-3; a possible D gene is TRBD1 (5 bases). The germline V and J ends were trimmed by 3 bases and 2 bases, with 10 bases remaining between them. Germline CDR1 SGDLS, CDR2 YYNGEE. The CDR3 spans 14 residues. In nucleotides, the CDR3 is TGTGCCAGCAGCGGGTGGGGCCCCACAGATACGCAGTATTTT. It yields the protein CASSGWGPTDTQYF.

This clonotype was counted a few times. The CDR3 coding sequence is TGTGCCATCAGTTTCGACGCAGGAGGCACTGAAGCTTTCTTT. Its translation: CAISFDAGGTEAFF. The chain recombines TRBV10-3 with TRBJ1-1; D uncertain. Germline V gene sequence: CDR1 ENHRY, CDR2 SYGVKD. CDR3 length equals 14 residues. Trimming left V 5 bases short and J 4 bases short, with 14 bases between.

This clonotype was counted only a few times. This chain uses TRBV12-3 or TRBV12-4 with TRBJ2-7; 9 bases are a match to TRBD1. With V trimmed by 5 bases and J by 4 bases, 9 bases remained unmatched. This CDR3 spans 15 amino acids. CDR3 protein: CASSQPGTGTYEQYF. Here the CDR3 DNA reads TGTGCCAGCAGTCAACCTGGGACAGGGACTTACGAGCAGTACTTC.

This clonotype was counted many times. CDR3 in DNA: TGTGCCAGCAGTTTCCGACAGGGTGAACTGTTTTTT. It codes for CASSFRQGELFF. V usage is TRBV6-6 and J usage is TRBJ1-4; 7 positions match TRBD1. CDR1 MNHNY and CDR2 SVGAGI come from the germline V gene (reference sequence). The CDR3 sequence is 12 residues long. Trimming at V came to 4 bases and at J to 12 bases, leaving 5 bases not matched to a gene.

This clonotype was counted a few times. The CDR3 reads CASRGETDTQYF. The CDR3 coding sequence is TGTGCCAGCAGGGGTGAAACAGATACGCAGTATTTT. This chain links TRBV6-5 with TRBJ2-3; D unclear. The CDR3 loop spans 12 amino acids. V lost 6 bases and J lost 3, with 7 bases in between. From germline, CDR1 is MNHEY and CDR2 SVGAGI.

This clonotype came up a few times. This chain connects TRBV2 to TRBJ2-3, with TRBD1 matching 7 bases. This CDR3 has 17 amino acids. J lost 0 bases, V lost 4 bases, and 10 bases had no gene match. The germline CDR1 and CDR2 sequences are SNHLY and FYNNEI. The CDR3 loop is CASSAYKGASSTDTQYF. In DNA form, the CDR3 reads TGTGCCAGCAGTGCGTACAAGGGGGCATCCAGCACAGATACGCAGTATTTT.

Remarks on this clonotype: A read error may be the cause here, since a much bigger clone is one base away. The chain combines TRBV4-3 with TRBJ2-5; D is unresolved. Trimming left V 5 bases short and J 0 bases short, with 10 bases between. This CDR3 spans 14 amino acids. Germline V gives CDR1 LGHNA, CDR2 YSLEER. CDR3 coding DNA: TGCGCCAGCAGCGCAACAGCTAACCAAGAGACCCAGTACTTC. This encodes CASSATANQETQYF.

The DNA of the CDR3 is TGTGCCAGCAGCGCTACAGGGGATCACTTGAAGCCCCAGCATTTT. Translated: CASSATGDHLKPQHF. This chain joins TRBV6-5 and TRBJ1-5; 7 bases agree with TRBD1. J was trimmed by 8 bases and V by 6 bases; bases with no gene match: 13. CDR1 MNHEY and CDR2 SVGAGI come from the germline V gene. The CDR3 has 15 amino acids.

V is TRBV11-3 and J is TRBJ2-1, with TRBD1 as a possible D gene (6 bases). Trimming cost V 5 bases and J 7 bases, with 12 bases left between them. This CDR3 has 13 residues. Per the germline V gene, CDR1 is SGHNT and CDR2 is YENEEA. The CDR3 coding sequence is TGTGCCAGCAGCCAAACAGGGTTAAATGAGCAGTTCTTC. Protein: CASSQTGLNEQFF.

The chain recombines TRBV7-2 with TRBJ1-2, with no clear D. Germline V gene data show CDR1 as SGHTA and CDR2 as FQGNSA. V dropped 4 bases and J dropped 4 bases, with 13 bases sitting between them. The CDR3 covers 14 residues. The CDR3 loop reads CASSSRPGAYGYTF. The CDR3 coding sequence is TGTGCCAGCAGCTCCAGGCCGGGCGCCTATGGCTACACCTTC.

This clonotype was recorded a few times. The J gene is TRBJ2-1, the V gene TRBV12-3 or TRBV12-4, with a possible D match to TRBD2 (6 bases). V was shortened by 9 bases and J by 7 bases, with 19 bases between the two germline ends. The CDR3 is 14 residues long. In DNA form, the CDR3 reads TGTGCCAGTCGTGGGACCCCGGGGAGGAATGAGCAGTTCTTC. Residues: CASRGTPGRNEQFF.

The chain recombines TRBV6-1 with TRBJ1-5; 8 bases map to TRBD1. V was clipped by 6 bases and J by 2 bases; unmatched bases: 15. Germline-derived CDR1 and CDR2 are MNHNS and SASEGT. CDR3 size: 18 residues. The CDR3 reads CASSLRPGQVHRNQPQHF. The CDR3 DNA is TGTGCCAGCAGCCTTCGGCCGGGACAGGTACATCGCAATCAGCCCCAGCATTTT.

The chain recombines TRBV6-2 or TRBV6-3 with TRBJ1-5; no reliable D call. V shed 4 bases and J shed 5 bases, with 12 bases lying between them. The CDR3 extends over 14 amino acids. In germline, CDR1 is MNHEY, CDR2 SVGEGT. CDR3 DNA: TGTGCCAGCAGTTGGATCGACGGGGATCAGCCCCAGCATTTT. It is translated as CASSWIDGDQPQHF.

With respect to this clonotype: One end of the junction fails to match germline, which may point to a read error. The rearrangement uses TRBV7-3 and TRBJ2-1, with 11 bases identical to TRBD2. This CDR3 has 16 residues. In germline, CDR1 is SGHTA, CDR2 FQGTGA. Here the CDR3 DNA reads TGTGCCCGCAGCACTAGCGGGGGCTCTCCCGGCAATGAGCAGTTCTTC. This encodes CARSTSGGSPGNEQFF.

This clonotype has just a few counts. The chain couples TRBV24-1 to TRBJ1-2; D not resolved. The length of the CDR3 is 17 residues. Germline assignment: CDR1 KGHDR and CDR2 SFDVKD. The ends were cut back, 1 base at V and 4 bases at J, with 18 bases in the middle. The CDR3 DNA sequence: TGTGCCACCAGTGATTTACTGGAGCCATCTGGGTTCTATGGCTACACCTTC. Translated, it gives CATSDLLEPSGFYGYTF.

As for this clonotype: The junction and the germline gene differ at one end; a read error may be behind it. The CDR3 bases are TGCGCCAGCAGCCAAGATCGGGGCACTGGAGCTTTCTTT. It translates to CASSQDRGTGAFF. The chain employs TRBV4-1 and TRBJ1-1, with D possibly being TRBD1 (5 bases). This CDR3 is built from 13 residues. CDR1 MGHRA and CDR2 YSYEKL come from the germline V gene.

This clonotype was observed at least ten times. This rearrangement joins TRBV20-1 to TRBJ1-2; 7 bases map to TRBD1. The CDR3 covers 15 residues. V gave up 5 bases and J gave up 2 bases; unmatched junction bases: 11. Germline assignment: CDR1 DFQATT and CDR2 SNEGSKA (reference sequence). This CDR3 reads CSAPRADRANYGYTF. The CDR3 DNA follows: TGCAGTGCTCCCCGGGCAGACAGGGCAAACTATGGCTACACCTTC.

V gene TRBV3-1 combines with J gene TRBJ1-1; D is possibly TRBD1 (5 bases). The CDR3 consists of 14 residues. Germline CDR1 LGHDT, CDR2 YNNKEL (reference sequence). V gave up 2 bases and J gave up 5 bases, with 12 bases separating them. The CDR3 here is CASSQQSGRTEAFF. Here the CDR3 DNA reads TGTGCCAGCAGCCAACAATCAGGGAGAACTGAAGCTTTCTTT.

This clonotype has a handful of counts. The genes are TRBV10-3 and TRBJ1-5, with 9 positions matching TRBD1. Germline V gene sequence: CDR1 ENHRY, CDR2 SYGVKD. With V trimmed by 10 bases and J by 5 bases, 6 bases remained unmatched. The CDR3 totals 13 residues. Written as DNA, the CDR3 is TGTGCCACGGGACAGGGTGAGGATCAGCCCCAGCATTTT. Translated, it gives CATGQGEDQPQHF.